The 15 T cell receptor beta chains below were found in one sample sequenced in a study of blood T cell repertoires in COVID-19. Repertoires were generated with immunoSEQ multiplex PCR, while TCRdb's copy carries only in-frame clones and drops some. The sample lists some 350,000 clones; around 87% were seen once. The specimen sequenced was PBMCs or T cells enriched from blood (not recorded which). Source of these receptors: a woman in her twenties or thirties who had recovered from COVID-19.

This clone has only one observation. J is TRBJ2-7 and V is TRBV13; tentatively, D is TRBD1 (6 bases). The germline CDR1 and CDR2 sequences are PRHDT and FYEKMQ (reference sequence). V dropped 0 bases and J dropped 6 bases, with 24 bases sitting between them. The CDR3 has 18 amino acids. The CDR3 is CASSLGIRGLSQAAEQYF. The CDR3 region has the DNA TGTGCCAGCAGCTTAGGAATCAGGGGTTTATCTCAGGCCGCCGAGCAGTACTTC.

This clone was recorded only once. The chain links TRBV7-9 to TRBJ1-4, with 8 positions matching TRBD1. The CDR3 spans 17 residues. The junction had 12 bases not matched to a gene; V was cut back by 3 bases and J by 6 bases. From germline, CDR1 is SEHNR and CDR2 FQNEAQ (reference sequence). CDR3: CASSLGRDRGGDEKLFF. CDR3 nucleotide sequence: TGTGCCAGCAGCTTGGGGAGAGACAGGGGCGGCGATGAAAAACTGTTTTTT.

The rearrangement uses TRBV6-5 and TRBJ1-1; no definite D call. Germline CDR1 is MNHEY and CDR2 is SVGAGI. This CDR3 spans 11 amino acids. Trimming took 7 bases from V and 11 from J, leaving 14 bases between them. The CDR3 sequence is CASIPGRRAFF. CDR3 sequence (DNA): TGTGCCAGCATACCGGGTCGGCGCGCTTTCTTT.

This chain links TRBV7-6 with TRBJ2-3; maybe TRBD2 (6 bases). In germline, CDR1 is SGHVS, CDR2 FNYEAQ. CDR3 length: 14 amino acids. With 5 bases removed from V and 5 bases from J, the gap between germline ends came to 14 bases. The CDR3 region is CASSRDPGVDTQYF. DNA for the CDR3: TGTGCCAGCAGCCGTGACCCGGGGGTAGATACGCAGTATTTT.

The V call is TRBV5-1, the J call TRBJ2-5; no clear D gene. Trimming shortened V by 4 bases and J by 3 bases, and 4 bases separated the two germline ends. In germline, CDR1 is SGHRS, CDR2 YFSETQ. This CDR3 region has 11 residues. Written as DNA, the CDR3 is TGCGCCAGCAGCGAGAAAGAGACCCAGTACTTC. This translates into CASSEKETQYF.

V is TRBV28 and J is TRBJ1-2, with D maybe TRBD1 (5 bases). The CDR3 consists of 14 residues. Trimming removed 5 bases from V and 0 bases from J, with 10 bases in between. Germline V lookup: CDR1 MDHEN, CDR2 SYDVKM. The CDR3 sequence: CASSLGGSNYGYTF. The CDR3 nucleotides read TGTGCCAGCAGTCTCGGGGGTTCTAACTATGGCTACACCTTC.

The chain carries TRBV19 and TRBJ2-5, with D possibly being TRBD2 (5 bases). This CDR3 comprises 13 residues. V gave up 5 bases and J gave up 0 bases, with 7 bases separating them. CDR1 and CDR2 (germline): LNHDA, SQIVND (reference sequence). As DNA, the CDR3 is TGTGCCAGTAGTGGAGGAGACCAAGAGACCCAGTACTTC. The encoded protein is CASSGGDQETQYF.

Only one count was recorded for this clone. The rearrangement joins TRBV12-3 or TRBV12-4 to TRBJ1-2; D uncertain. This CDR3 is 12 amino acids long. The V gene lost 7 bases and the J gene lost 6 bases, with 12 bases spanning the gap. In DNA form, the CDR3 reads TGTGCCAGCACCCTCGGGAACCATGGCTACACCTTC. This sequence encodes CASTLGNHGYTF.

The chain links TRBV9 to TRBJ2-2; 7 bases match TRBD2. V shed 4 bases, J shed 4 bases, and the junction held 10 bases outside the gene matches. Germline-derived CDR1 and CDR2 are SGDLS and YYNGEE. CDR3 size: 16 residues. The CDR3: CASSLSGRGPTGELFF. In DNA form, the CDR3 reads TGTGCCAGCAGCCTCAGTGGGAGGGGACCCACCGGGGAGCTGTTTTTT.

The chain recombines TRBV6-5 with TRBJ2-7; 10 nucleotides line up with TRBD1. Germline assignment: CDR1 MNHEY and CDR2 SVGAGI. Germline trimming cut 6 bases from V and 7 bases from J; bases unmatched to any gene: 12. There are 15 residues in the CDR3. The CDR3 nucleotides read TGTGCCAGCAGCCTGACAGGGGGCCCCCATGGGGAGCAGTACTTC. This sequence encodes CASSLTGGPHGEQYF.

This rearrangement joins TRBV7-2 to TRBJ1-2, with 8 bases lining up with TRBD1. The CDR3 length is 14 residues. From germline, CDR1 is SGHTA and CDR2 FQGNSA. With V trimmed by 5 bases and J by 4 bases, 6 bases remained unmatched. CDR3 residues: CASSHGQGSYGYTF. The CDR3 DNA reads TGTGCCAGCAGCCACGGACAGGGCAGCTATGGCTACACCTTC.

The chain combines TRBV5-4 with TRBJ1-1; 8 bases agree with TRBD1. CDR3 length: 13 amino acids. CDR1 is SGHNT and CDR2 is YYREEE in the germline V gene (reference sequence). V trimming: 4 bases; J trimming: 10 bases; junction bases outside the gene matches: 9. CDR3 in DNA: TGTGCCAGCAGCCCGGGGGAGGGACAGGTAGCTTTCTTT. Amino acids: CASSPGEGQVAFF.

The chain links TRBV23-1 to TRBJ2-7; D perhaps matches TRBD1 (5 bases). TRBV23-1 is an ORF for which the function is uncertain. The CDR3 is 14 amino acids. Trimming shortened V by 4 bases and J by 0 bases, and 10 bases separated the two germline ends. CDR3 sequence reads: CASSPGHSSYEQYF. The CDR3 DNA follows: TGCGCCAGCAGTCCCGGACACAGCTCCTACGAGCAGTACTTC.

The rearrangement joins TRBV5-4 to TRBJ1-3; D possibly corresponds to TRBD1 (6 bases). The ends were cut back, 4 bases at V and 5 bases at J, with 10 bases in the middle. Per germline, CDR1 SGHNT and CDR2 YYREEE (reference sequence). The CDR3 has 13 residues. CDR3: CASSGGLRNTIYF. The CDR3 nucleotides are TGTGCCAGCAGCGGGGGCCTAAGAAACACCATATATTTT.

The rearrangement links TRBV12-3 or TRBV12-4 to TRBJ1-2, with D possibly being TRBD1 (6 bases). The CDR3 spans 11 residues. V was shortened by 5 bases and J by 8 bases, with 9 bases between the two germline ends. This CDR3 reads CASSHGQGYTF. Here the CDR3 DNA reads TGTGCCAGCAGTCACGGACAGGGCTACACCTTC.